These T cell receptor beta chains were read from a single sample in a study of cytomegalovirus exposure and HLA in healthy donors. Sequencing was performed with immunoSEQ multiplex PCR; in TCRdb, only in-frame clones are kept and a portion is missing. This sample has under 150,000 clones, with around 78% found just once. The sample consisted of PBMCs. Every receptor here comes from a woman aged 18-29 years in good health and CMV-seronegative. Both conserved end residues are part of each CDR3. The D gene is left open where the match is weak. Not all rows give a size; the values are once, few, many and, for expanded clones, a class.

v_gene,j_gene,abundance,d_gene,len,CDR3aa,CDR3nt
TRBV12-5,TRBJ1-4,few,-,14,CASGLGQRSEKLFF,TGTGCTAGTGGTTTAGGACAGCGGTCCGAAAAACTGTTTTTT
TRBV7-9,TRBJ1-5,-,-,13,CASSLPGNQPQHF,TGTGCCAGCAGCTTACCAGGGAATCAGCCCCAGCATTTT
TRBV2,TRBJ2-7,-,-,15,CASREWAGTEYEQYF,TGTGCCAGCAGGGAGTGGGCCGGGACTGAATACGAGCAGTACTTC
TRBV6-5,TRBJ1-5,-,TRBD1,16,CASSYSGTGRNQPQHF,TGTGCCAGCAGTTACTCGGGGACAGGACGCAATCAGCCCCAGCATTTT
TRBV4-1,TRBJ2-1,many,TRBD2,17,CASSQEGPAGGYNEQFF,TGCGCCAGCAGCCAAGAAGGGCCGGCGGGAGGGTACAATGAGCAGTTCTTC
TRBV5-4,TRBJ2-5,-,-,13,CASSFDSQETQYF,TGTGCCAGCAGCTTCGACAGCCAAGAGACCCAGTACTTC
TRBV6-6,TRBJ2-2,-,-,12,CAARPSTGELFF,TGTGCCGCTAGGCCCTCCACCGGGGAGCTGTTTTTT
TRBV14,TRBJ1-3,-,TRBD1,15,CASSLLTGPGNTIYF,TGTGCCAGCAGTCTTTTGACAGGGCCCGGAAACACCATATATTTT
TRBV29-1,TRBJ2-5,-,TRBD2,12,CSVNKGGETQYF,TGCAGCGTTAACAAGGGAGGGGAGACCCAGTACTTC
TRBV6-4,TRBJ2-1,-,-,15,CASSDSNVGANEQFF,TGTGCCAGCAGTGACTCGAATGTGGGAGCCAATGAGCAGTTCTTC
TRBV6-5,TRBJ1-2,-,-,13,CASTWTDYYGYTF,TGTGCCAGCACTTGGACAGACTACTATGGCTACACCTTC
TRBV5-1,TRBJ2-4,-,-,14,CASSPGSGRDIQYF,TGCGCCAGCAGCCCCGGGTCTGGCCGGGACATTCAGTACTTC
TRBV5-1,TRBJ2-5,once,TRBD2,15,CASKTSGRKEETQYF,TGCGCCAGCAAGACTAGCGGGAGAAAGGAAGAGACCCAGTACTTC
TRBV6-5,TRBJ1-4,-,-,14,CASSYGQGKEKLFF,TGTGCCAGCAGTTACGGTCAGGGGAAAGAAAAACTGTTTTTT
TRBV5-1,TRBJ2-5,-,TRBD2,15,CASSLGLAGGETQYF,TGCGCCAGCAGCTTGGGACTAGCGGGAGGTGAGACCCAGTACTTC
TRBV5-5,TRBJ1-1,-,-,14,CASSPLPGFTEAFF,TGTGCCAGCAGCCCTCTACCGGGGTTCACTGAAGCTTTCTTT
TRBV19,TRBJ1-1,-,TRBD1,14,CATSQDRAHRSAFF,TGTGCCACCTCACAGGACAGGGCTCATAGATCGGCTTTCTTT
TRBV29-1,TRBJ1-2,-,TRBD1,13,CSVADRGNYGYTF,TGCAGCGTAGCGGACAGGGGAAACTATGGCTACACCTTC
TRBV5-4,TRBJ1-4,-,TRBD1,15,CASSTGQGTNEKLFF,TGTGCCAGCAGCACAGGACAGGGTACTAATGAAAAACTGTTTTTT
TRBV5-4,TRBJ2-7,-,-,12,CATKTRSYEQYF,TGTGCCACCAAGACTCGGTCCTACGAGCAGTACTTC
TRBV7-2,TRBJ1-2,-,-,12,CASSPSTGGYTF,TGTGCCAGCAGCCCATCAACAGGAGGCTACACCTTC
TRBV11-2,TRBJ2-1,-,-,15,CASSLGSGHNNEQFF,TGTGCCAGCAGCTTAGGGTCAGGACATAACAATGAGCAGTTCTTC
TRBV5-6,TRBJ2-7,few,-,16,CASSPAPSGLGYEQYF,TGTGCCAGCAGTCCTGCACCCTCAGGGTTGGGCTACGAGCAGTACTTC
TRBV29-1,TRBJ2-3,once,TRBD1,15,CSVDHRDREPDTQYF,TGCAGCGTTGACCACCGGGACAGGGAGCCAGATACGCAGTATTTT
TRBV27,TRBJ1-1,-,-,16,CASSLYQGGMNTEAFF,TGTGCCAGCAGCCTTTACCAGGGCGGGATGAACACTGAAGCTTTCTTT
TRBV6-6,TRBJ1-1,-,-,13,CASTIGVNTEAFF,TGTGCCAGCACCATAGGGGTGAACACTGAAGCTTTCTTT
TRBV30,TRBJ1-4,-,-,14,CAWSMGAVNEKLFF,TGTGCCTGGAGTATGGGGGCGGTTAATGAAAAACTGTTTTTT
TRBV19,TRBJ2-1,-,TRBD2,15,CASKEREVPTGEQFF,TGTGCCAGTAAAGAGCGGGAGGTACCTACGGGGGAGCAGTTCTTC
TRBV30,TRBJ1-3,-,-,15,CAWSVQTPSGNTIYF,TGTGCCTGGAGTGTACAGACACCATCTGGAAACACCATATATTTT
TRBV7-8,TRBJ2-5,-,-,15,CASSKQPRGQETQYF,TGTGCCAGCAGCAAGCAGCCGCGGGGCCAAGAGACCCAGTACTTC
TRBV5-1,TRBJ1-2,-,TRBD1,15,CASSLEGTANYGYTF,TGCGCCAGCAGCTTGGAGGGGACAGCTAACTATGGCTACACCTTC
TRBV4-1,TRBJ2-2,-,TRBD1,15,CASSPDRGSTGELFF,TGCGCCAGCAGCCCTGACAGGGGGAGTACCGGGGAGCTGTTTTTT
TRBV19,TRBJ2-1,-,TRBD2,16,CASHDPLAGGTNEQFF,TGTGCCAGCCATGACCCTCTAGCGGGAGGGACCAATGAGCAGTTCTTC
TRBV19,TRBJ1-2,-,-,14,CASSKPGLLSGYTF,TGTGCCAGTAGTAAACCCGGACTGCTGTCGGGCTACACCTTC
TRBV30,TRBJ1-6,-,TRBD1,14,CAWSPDRGDSPLHF,TGTGCCTGGAGTCCGGACAGGGGGGATTCACCCCTCCACTTT
TRBV15,TRBJ2-1,-,TRBD1,20,CATSRVRDRGLSFAAGGGLF,TGTGCCACCAGCAGAGTCCGGGACAGGGGGTTGTCATTTGCGGCGGGAGGAGGGCTCTTC
TRBV5-1,TRBJ2-1,-,-,17,CASSSTLDWPSYNEQFF,TGCGCCAGCAGCTCCACCTTGGACTGGCCTTCCTACAATGAGCAGTTCTTC
TRBV5-1,TRBJ1-5,-,TRBD1,14,CASSLMQGEPPQHF,TGCGCCAGCAGCTTGATGCAGGGGGAGCCGCCCCAGCATTTT
TRBV6-8,TRBJ2-7,-,TRBD2,17,CVRKPYYLAGTLYEQYF,TGTGTGCGCAAACCCTATTACCTAGCGGGAACCCTCTACGAGCAGTACTTC
TRBV7-9,TRBJ2-3,-,TRBD2,15,CASSITSGSTDTQYF,TGTGCCAGCAGCATTACTAGCGGGAGCACAGATACGCAGTATTTT
TRBV10-2,TRBJ2-1,-,TRBD2,15,CASSPGLRSYSEQFF,TGCGCCAGCAGTCCGGGACTACGATCCTACAGTGAGCAGTTCTTC
TRBV6-4,TRBJ2-5,few,-,13,CASSQDGGETQYF,TGTGCCAGCAGCCAGGACGGAGGGGAGACCCAGTACTTC
TRBV18,TRBJ1-1,-,-,13,CASSPARVTEAFF,TGTGCCAGCTCACCAGCGCGGGTTACTGAAGCTTTCTTT
TRBV12-5,TRBJ2-2,-,-,13,CASGFGDTGELFF,TGTGCTAGTGGTTTCGGAGACACCGGGGAGCTGTTTTTT
TRBV30,TRBJ1-1,-,-,13,CAWRRDRNTEAFF,TGTGCCTGGAGGAGAGACAGGAACACTGAAGCTTTCTTT
TRBV5-1,TRBJ2-1,-,TRBD2,17,CASSPGWLAGVYNEQFF,TGCGCCAGCAGCCCTGGCTGGCTAGCGGGAGTCTACAATGAGCAGTTCTTC
TRBV10-3,TRBJ2-7,-,TRBD1,13,CASRDSLPYEQYF,TGTGCCAGCAGGGACAGTTTACCCTACGAGCAGTACTTC
TRBV11-2,TRBJ2-1,-,-,13,CASSPPPGSEQFF,TGTGCCAGCAGCCCCCCGCCCGGTAGTGAGCAGTTCTTC
TRBV5-5,TRBJ1-1,-,-,12,CASSWPDTEAFF,TGTGCCAGCAGCTGGCCCGACACTGAAGCTTTCTTT
TRBV2,TRBJ2-4,-,-,14,CASSPQVNKNIQYF,TGTGCCAGCAGCCCCCAGGTGAACAAAAACATTCAGTACTTC
TRBV6-5,TRBJ2-7,-,-,11,CASSYSDRQYF,TGTGCCAGCAGTTACTCGGACAGGCAGTACTTC
TRBV7-8,TRBJ1-5,-,TRBD1,19,CASSSRPGTGVWRNQPQHF,TGTGCCAGCAGCTCCCGACCCGGGACAGGGGTATGGAGGAATCAGCCCCAGCATTTT